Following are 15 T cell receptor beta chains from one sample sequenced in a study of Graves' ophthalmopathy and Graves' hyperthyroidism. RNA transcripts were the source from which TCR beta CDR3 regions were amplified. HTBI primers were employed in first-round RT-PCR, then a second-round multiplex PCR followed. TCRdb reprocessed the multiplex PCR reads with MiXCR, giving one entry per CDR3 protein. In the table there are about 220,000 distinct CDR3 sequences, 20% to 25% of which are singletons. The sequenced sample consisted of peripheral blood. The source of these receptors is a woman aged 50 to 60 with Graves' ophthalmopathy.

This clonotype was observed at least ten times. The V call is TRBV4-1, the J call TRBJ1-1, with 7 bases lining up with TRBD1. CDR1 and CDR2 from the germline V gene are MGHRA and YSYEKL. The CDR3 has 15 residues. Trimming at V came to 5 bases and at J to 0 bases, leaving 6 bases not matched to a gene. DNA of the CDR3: TGCGCCAGCAGCAGGGACAGTAACATGAACACTGAAGCTTTCTTT. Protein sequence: CASSRDSNMNTEAFF.

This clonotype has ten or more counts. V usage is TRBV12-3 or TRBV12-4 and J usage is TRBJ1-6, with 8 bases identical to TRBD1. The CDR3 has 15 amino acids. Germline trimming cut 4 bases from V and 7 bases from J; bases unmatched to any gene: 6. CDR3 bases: TGTGCCAGCAGTTCCACCGACAGGGGAAATTCACCCCTCCACTTT. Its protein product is CASSSTDRGNSPLHF.

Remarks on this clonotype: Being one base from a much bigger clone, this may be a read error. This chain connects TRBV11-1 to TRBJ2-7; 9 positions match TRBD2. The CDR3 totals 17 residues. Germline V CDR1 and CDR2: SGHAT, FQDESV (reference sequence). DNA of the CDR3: TGTGCCAGCAGCTTATTTGCAGCGGGAGGCCAAGCCTACGGGCAGTACTTC. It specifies CASSLFAAGGQAYGQYF.

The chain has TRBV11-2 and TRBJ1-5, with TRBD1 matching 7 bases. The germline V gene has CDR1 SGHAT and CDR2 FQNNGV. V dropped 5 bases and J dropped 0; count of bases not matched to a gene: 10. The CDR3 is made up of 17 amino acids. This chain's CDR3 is CASSPRTGGTSNQPQHF. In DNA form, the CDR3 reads TGTGCCAGCAGCCCCAGGACAGGTGGGACTAGCAATCAGCCCCAGCATTTT.

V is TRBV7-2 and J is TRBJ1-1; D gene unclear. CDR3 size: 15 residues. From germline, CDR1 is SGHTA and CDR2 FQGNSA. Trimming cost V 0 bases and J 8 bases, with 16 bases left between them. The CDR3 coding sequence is TGTGCCAGCAGCTTAGCACTCGGACCATTCGGAGAAGCTTTCTTT. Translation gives CASSLALGPFGEAFF.

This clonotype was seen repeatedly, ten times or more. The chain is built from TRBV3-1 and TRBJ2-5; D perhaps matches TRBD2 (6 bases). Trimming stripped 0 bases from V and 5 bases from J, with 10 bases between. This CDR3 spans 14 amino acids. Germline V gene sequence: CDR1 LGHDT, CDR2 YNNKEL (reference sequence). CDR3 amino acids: CASSQDRGSETQYF. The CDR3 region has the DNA TGTGCCAGCAGCCAAGATCGGGGGTCGGAGACCCAGTACTTC.

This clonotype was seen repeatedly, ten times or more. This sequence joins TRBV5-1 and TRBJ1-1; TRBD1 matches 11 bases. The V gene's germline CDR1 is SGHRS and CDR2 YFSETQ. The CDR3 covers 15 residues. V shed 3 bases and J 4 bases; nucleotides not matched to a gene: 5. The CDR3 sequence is CASSSDRGQSTEAFF. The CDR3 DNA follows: TGCGCCAGCAGCTCGGACAGGGGGCAAAGCACTGAAGCTTTCTTT. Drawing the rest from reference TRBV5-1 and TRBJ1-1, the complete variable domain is KAGVTQTPRYLIKTRGQQVTLSCSPISGHRSVSWYQQTPGQGLQFLFEYFSETQRNKGNFPGRFSGRQFSNSRSEMNVSTLELGDSALYLCASSSDRGQSTEAFFGQGTRLTVV.

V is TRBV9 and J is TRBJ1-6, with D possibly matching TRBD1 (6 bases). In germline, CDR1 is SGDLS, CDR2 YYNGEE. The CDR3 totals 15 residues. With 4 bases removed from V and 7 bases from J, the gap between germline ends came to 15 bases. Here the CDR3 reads CASSPGGGANSPLHF. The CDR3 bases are TGTGCCAGCAGCCCCGGGGGGGGGGCGAATTCACCCCTCCACTTT.

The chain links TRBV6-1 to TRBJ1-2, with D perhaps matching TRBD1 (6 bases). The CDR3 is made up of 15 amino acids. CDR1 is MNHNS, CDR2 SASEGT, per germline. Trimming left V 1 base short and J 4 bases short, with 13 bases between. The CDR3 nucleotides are TGTGCCAGCAGTGAAGGCGGGGGGCCGGGCTATGGCTACACCTTC. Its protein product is CASSEGGGPGYGYTF.

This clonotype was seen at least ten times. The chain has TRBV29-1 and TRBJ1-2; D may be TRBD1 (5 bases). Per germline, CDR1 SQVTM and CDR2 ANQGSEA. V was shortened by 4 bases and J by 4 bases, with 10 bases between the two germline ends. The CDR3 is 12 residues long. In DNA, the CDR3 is TGCAGCGTTGGGGCAGGGCTCTATGGCTACACCTTC. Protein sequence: CSVGAGLYGYTF.

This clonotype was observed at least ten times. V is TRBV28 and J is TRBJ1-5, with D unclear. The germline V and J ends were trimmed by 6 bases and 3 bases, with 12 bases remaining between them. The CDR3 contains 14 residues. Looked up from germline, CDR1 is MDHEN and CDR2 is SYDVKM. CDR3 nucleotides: TGTGCCAGCAGAATTGGGTCCTTCAATCAGCCCCAGCATTTT. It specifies CASRIGSFNQPQHF.

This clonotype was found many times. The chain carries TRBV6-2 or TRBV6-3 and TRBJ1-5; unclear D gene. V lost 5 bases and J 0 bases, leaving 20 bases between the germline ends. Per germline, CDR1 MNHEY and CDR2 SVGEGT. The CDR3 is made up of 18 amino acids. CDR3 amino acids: CASSTRAGFGDSNQPQHF. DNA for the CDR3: TGTGCCAGCAGTACCCGGGCAGGCTTTGGGGATAGCAATCAGCCCCAGCATTTT.

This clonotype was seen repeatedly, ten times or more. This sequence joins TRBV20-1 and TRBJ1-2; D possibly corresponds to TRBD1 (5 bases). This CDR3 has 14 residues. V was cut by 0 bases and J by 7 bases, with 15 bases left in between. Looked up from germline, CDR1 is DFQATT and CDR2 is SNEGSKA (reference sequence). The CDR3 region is CSARDLVGGGGYTF. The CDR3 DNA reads TGCAGTGCTAGAGATCTCGTGGGGGGAGGTGGCTACACCTTC.

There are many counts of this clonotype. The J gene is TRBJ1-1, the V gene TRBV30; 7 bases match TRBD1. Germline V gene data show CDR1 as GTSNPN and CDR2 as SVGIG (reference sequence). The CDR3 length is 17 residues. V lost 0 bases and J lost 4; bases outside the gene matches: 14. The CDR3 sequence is CAWSVGGRGPVSTEAFF. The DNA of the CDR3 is TGTGCCTGGAGTGTAGGTGGTAGGGGGCCCGTGAGCACTGAAGCTTTCTTT. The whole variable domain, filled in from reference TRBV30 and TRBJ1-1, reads SQTIHQWPATLVQPVGSPLSLECTVEGTSNPNLYWYRQAAGRGLQLLFYSVGIGQISSEVPQNLSASRPQDRQFILSSKKLLLSDSGFYLCAWSVGGRGPVSTEAFFGQGTRLTVV.

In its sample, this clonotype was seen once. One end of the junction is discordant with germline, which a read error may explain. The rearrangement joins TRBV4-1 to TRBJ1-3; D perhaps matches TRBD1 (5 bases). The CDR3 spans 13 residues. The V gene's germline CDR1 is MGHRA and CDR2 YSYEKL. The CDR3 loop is CAWGKDSGNTIYF. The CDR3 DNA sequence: TGTGCCTGGGGGAAGGACTCTGGAAACACCATATATTTT.